This TCR beta chain comes out of a study of CD8 T cells in Susac syndrome (dated by TCRdb to about 2019). In the study overall: Whether CD8+ T cell activation and differentiation in Susac syndrome was antigen driven was tested using repertoire sequencing. Findings and caveats that apply to the study as a whole: The TCR sequencing and HLA analysis was acknowledged to have included a relatively small number of individuals.

Regarding this clonotype: The antigen it recognizes is unknown. Base qualities are missing; no much larger clone stands one base away.

From its cysteine to its phenylalanine, the CDR3 spans 14 amino acids. The read is trimmed to its CDR3 DNA, 42 bases read in frame from base 1. Germline trimming: 7 bases from V, 2 bases from J; junction bases outside gene matches: 8. From a lookup of the germline V gene, CDR1 and CDR2 are SGHAT and FQNNGV. High-throughput TCR beta sequencing profiled peripheral blood CD8+ and CD4+ T cells from healthy donors, Susac syndrome patients and multiple sclerosis patients. The multiple sclerosis controls were treatment-naive patients whose relapsing-remitting disease, either stable or active, fulfilled the revised McDonald criteria. Bulk CD8+ and CD4+ T cells were purified magnetically by negative isolation, whereas CD8+ TEMRA cells were enriched by FACS. Blood was drawn into EDTA tubes, processed within 24 hours, and PBMCs were isolated by density gradient centrifugation. PBMCs intended for TCR sequencing were frozen in liquid nitrogen and were later thawed in a 37 degrees C water bath. The sorted or isolated CD4+, CD8+ and CD8+ TEMRA cells reached a purity of at least 90%.

RNA was extracted using the RNeasy kit, and roughly 0.5 to 1 microgram was reverse transcribed with random hexamers. The immunoSEQ multiplex PCR assay, covering 54 Vbeta and 13 Jbeta segments, was used to amplify TCR beta CDR3 regions. PCR amplification bias was corrected using a synthetic template baseline for primer optimization and computational correction. As for how the authors treated the data: Only productive sequences were kept, with reads annotated to V, D and J genes according to IMGT and analyzed in immunoSEQ Analyzer. Clonality was computed as one minus Shannon entropy normalized by log2 of the number of productive unique sequences. Public and private clones were assessed among the 100 most prevalent clones of each patient and control. Susac-specific clones were defined as absent from healthy and MS cohorts, about 1,100 published viral clones and other ImmuneACCESS disease sequences. The public reads were reprocessed in TCRdb via fastp at Q25 and MiXCR, keeping in-frame beta chains. Identical CDR3 protein sequences are pooled into one entry, listed with their most common genes and DNA. The V and J calls were not made by the authors but by TCRdb's processing. The sample yields more than 200,000 distinct CDR3 sequences; around 95% were counted once. Clones ranked in the top ten supply 0.065% to 0.08% of the sample.

The source of this sequence is a human donor with multiple sclerosis. The chain employs TRBV11-2 and TRBJ2-7; TRBD2 matches 7 bases in the middle. What was sequenced was CD4+ T cells from PBMCs. CDR3 sequence: CASTQPTSPYEQYF. Here is the DNA: TGTGCCAGCACTCAACCGACTAGCCCCTACGAGCAGTACTTC.